This TCR beta chain was recovered during a study of blood T cell repertoires in COVID-19. Study-wide background: PBMCs, B-cell-depleted T cells, or T cells provided the cDNA or gDNA that made up the material.

Germline V gene lookup returns CDR1 MNHEY and CDR2 SMNVEV (reference sequence). This CDR3 is 17 amino acids long. Trimming removed 1 base from V and 1 base from J, with 16 bases in between. Original processing methods: Amplification with reference gene primers provided the estimates of nucleated cell counts. The assay was immunoSEQ multiplex PCR, and TCRdb's table has in-frame clones only and misses some. V, J and clone size are taken as reported in that table, and D and trimming were inferred from the DNA itself. In the table there are some 330,000 clones, about nine tenths of which are singletons. The sequence derives from a woman in her 30s with COVID-19, enrolled during active disease. The chain uses TRBV27 and TRBJ1-1; D may be TRBD1 (5 bases). Sequencing used peripheral blood. CDR3 amino acids: CASSLLYDRGPNTEAFF. In DNA, the CDR3 is TGTGCCAGCAGTTTATTGTACGACAGAGGACCGAACACTGAAGCTTTCTTT.